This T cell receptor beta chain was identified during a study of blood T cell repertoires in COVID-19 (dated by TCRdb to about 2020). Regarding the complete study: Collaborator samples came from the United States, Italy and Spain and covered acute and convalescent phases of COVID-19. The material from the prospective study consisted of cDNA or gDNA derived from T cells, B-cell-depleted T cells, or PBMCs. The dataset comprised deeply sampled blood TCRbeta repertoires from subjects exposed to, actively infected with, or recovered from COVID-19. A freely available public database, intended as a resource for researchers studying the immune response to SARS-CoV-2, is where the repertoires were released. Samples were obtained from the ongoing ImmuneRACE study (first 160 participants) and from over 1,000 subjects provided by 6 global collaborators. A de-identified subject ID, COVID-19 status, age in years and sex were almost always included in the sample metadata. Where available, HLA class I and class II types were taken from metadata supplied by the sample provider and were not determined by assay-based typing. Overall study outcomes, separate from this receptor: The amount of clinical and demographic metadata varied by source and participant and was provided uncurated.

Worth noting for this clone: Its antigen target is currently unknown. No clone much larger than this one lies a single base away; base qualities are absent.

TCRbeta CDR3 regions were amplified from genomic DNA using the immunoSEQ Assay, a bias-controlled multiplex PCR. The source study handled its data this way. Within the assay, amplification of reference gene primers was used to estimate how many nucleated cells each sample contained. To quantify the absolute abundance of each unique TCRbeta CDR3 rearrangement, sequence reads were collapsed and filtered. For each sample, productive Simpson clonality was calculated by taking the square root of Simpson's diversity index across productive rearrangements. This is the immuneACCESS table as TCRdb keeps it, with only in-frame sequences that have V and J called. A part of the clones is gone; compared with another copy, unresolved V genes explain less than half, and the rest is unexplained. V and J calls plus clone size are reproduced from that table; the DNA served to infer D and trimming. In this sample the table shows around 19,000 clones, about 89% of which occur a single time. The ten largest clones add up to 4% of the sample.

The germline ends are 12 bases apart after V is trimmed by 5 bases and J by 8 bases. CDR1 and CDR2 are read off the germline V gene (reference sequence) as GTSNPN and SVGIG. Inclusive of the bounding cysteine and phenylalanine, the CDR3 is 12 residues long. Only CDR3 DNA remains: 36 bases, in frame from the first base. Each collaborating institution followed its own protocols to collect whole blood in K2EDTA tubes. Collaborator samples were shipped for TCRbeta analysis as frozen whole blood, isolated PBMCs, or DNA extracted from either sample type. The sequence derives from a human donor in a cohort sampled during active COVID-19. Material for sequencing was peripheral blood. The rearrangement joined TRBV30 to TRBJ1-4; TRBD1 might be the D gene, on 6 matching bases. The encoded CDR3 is CAWAGAGEKLFF. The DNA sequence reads TGTGCCTGGGCGGGGGCTGGAGAAAAACTGTTTTTT.